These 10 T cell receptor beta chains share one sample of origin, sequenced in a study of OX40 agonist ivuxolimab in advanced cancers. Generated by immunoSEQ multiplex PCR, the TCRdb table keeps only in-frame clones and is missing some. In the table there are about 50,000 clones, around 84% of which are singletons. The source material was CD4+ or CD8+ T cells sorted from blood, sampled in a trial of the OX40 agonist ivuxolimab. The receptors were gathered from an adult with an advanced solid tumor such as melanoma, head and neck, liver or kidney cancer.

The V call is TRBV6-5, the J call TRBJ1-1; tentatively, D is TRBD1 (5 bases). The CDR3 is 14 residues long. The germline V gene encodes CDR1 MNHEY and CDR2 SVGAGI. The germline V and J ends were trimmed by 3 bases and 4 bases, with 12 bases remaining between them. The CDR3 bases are TGTGCCAGCAGTTATAGTGTGGGGGGCACTGAAGCTTTCTTT. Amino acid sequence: CASSYSVGGTEAFF.

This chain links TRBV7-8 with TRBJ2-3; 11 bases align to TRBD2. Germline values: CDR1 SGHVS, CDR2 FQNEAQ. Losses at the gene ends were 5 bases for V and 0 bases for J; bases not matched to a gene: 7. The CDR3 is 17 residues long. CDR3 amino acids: CASSTSGSRVSTDTQYF. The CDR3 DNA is TGTGCCAGCAGCACTAGCGGGAGTAGGGTTAGCACAGATACGCAGTATTTT.

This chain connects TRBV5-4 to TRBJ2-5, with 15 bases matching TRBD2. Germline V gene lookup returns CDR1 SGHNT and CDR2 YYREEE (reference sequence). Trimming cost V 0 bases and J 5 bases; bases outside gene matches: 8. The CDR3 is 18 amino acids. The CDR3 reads CASSLGGLAGGPGETQYF. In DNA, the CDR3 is TGTGCCAGCAGCTTGGGAGGACTAGCGGGAGGGCCCGGGGAGACCCAGTACTTC.

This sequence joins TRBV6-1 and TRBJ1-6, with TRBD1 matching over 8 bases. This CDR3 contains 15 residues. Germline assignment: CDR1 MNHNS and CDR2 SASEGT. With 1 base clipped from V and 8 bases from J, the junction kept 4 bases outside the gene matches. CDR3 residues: CASSEGTGRHSPLHF. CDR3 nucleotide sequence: TGTGCCAGCAGTGAAGGGACAGGGAGGCATTCACCCCTCCACTTT.

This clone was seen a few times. The CDR3 protein is CASSYPGLEVETQYF. In DNA form, the CDR3 reads TGCGCCAGCAGCTATCCGGGACTAGAAGTGGAGACCCAGTACTTC. The chain combines TRBV4-1 with TRBJ2-5, with TRBD2 identical over 8 bases. The ends lost 5 bases at V and 5 bases at J; junction bases unmatched: 10. The CDR3 is 15 residues long. In germline, CDR1 is MGHRA, CDR2 YSYEKL.

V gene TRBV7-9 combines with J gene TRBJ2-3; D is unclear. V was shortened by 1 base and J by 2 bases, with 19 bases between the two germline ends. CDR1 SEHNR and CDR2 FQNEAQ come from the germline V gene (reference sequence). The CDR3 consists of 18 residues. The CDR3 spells CASSLGWSLTKNTDTQYF. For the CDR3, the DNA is TGTGCCAGCAGCTTAGGTTGGAGCTTGACGAAAAACACAGATACGCAGTATTTT. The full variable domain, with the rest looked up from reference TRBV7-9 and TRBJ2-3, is DTGVSQNPRHKITKRGQNVTFRCDPISEHNRLYWYRQTLGQGPEFLTYFQNEAQLEKSRLLSDRFSAERPKGSFSTLEIQRTEQGDSAMYLCASSLGWSLTKNTDTQYFGPGTRLTVL.

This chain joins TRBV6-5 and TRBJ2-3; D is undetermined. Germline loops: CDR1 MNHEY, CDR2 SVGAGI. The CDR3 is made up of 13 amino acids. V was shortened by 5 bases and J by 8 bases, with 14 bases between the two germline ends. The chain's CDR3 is CASSRGPSGTQYF. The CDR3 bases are TGTGCCAGCAGTCGCGGACCTTCGGGTACGCAGTATTTT.

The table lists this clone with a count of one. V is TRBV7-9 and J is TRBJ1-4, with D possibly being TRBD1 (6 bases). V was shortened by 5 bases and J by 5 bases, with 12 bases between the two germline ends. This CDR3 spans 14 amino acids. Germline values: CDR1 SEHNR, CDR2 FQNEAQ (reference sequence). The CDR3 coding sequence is TGTGCCAGCAGCCCGACAGGTGCGAATGAAAAACTGTTTTTT. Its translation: CASSPTGANEKLFF.

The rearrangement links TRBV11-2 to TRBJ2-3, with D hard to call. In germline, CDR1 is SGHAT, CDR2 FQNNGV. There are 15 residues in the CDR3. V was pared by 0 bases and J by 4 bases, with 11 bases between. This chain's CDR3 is CASSLEGRPPDTQYF. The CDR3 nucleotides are TGTGCCAGCAGCTTAGAAGGACGTCCCCCAGATACGCAGTATTTT.

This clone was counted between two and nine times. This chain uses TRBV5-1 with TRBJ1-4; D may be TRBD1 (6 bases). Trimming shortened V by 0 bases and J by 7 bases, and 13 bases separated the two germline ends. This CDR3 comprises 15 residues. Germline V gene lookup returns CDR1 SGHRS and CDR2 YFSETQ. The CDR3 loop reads CASSLAGAGAEKLFF. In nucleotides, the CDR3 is TGCGCCAGCAGCTTGGCGGGGGCGGGAGCTGAAAAACTGTTTTTT.